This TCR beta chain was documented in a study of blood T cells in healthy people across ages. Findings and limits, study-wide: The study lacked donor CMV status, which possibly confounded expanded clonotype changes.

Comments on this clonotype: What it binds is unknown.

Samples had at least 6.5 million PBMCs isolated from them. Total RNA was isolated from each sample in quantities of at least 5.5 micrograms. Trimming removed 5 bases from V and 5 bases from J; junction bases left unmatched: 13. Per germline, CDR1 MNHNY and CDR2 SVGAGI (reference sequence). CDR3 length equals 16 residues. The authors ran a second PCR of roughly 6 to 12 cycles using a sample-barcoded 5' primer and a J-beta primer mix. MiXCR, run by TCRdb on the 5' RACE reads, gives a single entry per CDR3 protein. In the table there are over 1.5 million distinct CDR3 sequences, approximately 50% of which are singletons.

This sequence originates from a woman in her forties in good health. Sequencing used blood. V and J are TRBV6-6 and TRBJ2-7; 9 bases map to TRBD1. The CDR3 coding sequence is TGTGCCAGCAGTAGGCCCTCGGGACAGGGACCCGACGAGCAGTACTTC. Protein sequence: CASSRPSGQGPDEQYF.